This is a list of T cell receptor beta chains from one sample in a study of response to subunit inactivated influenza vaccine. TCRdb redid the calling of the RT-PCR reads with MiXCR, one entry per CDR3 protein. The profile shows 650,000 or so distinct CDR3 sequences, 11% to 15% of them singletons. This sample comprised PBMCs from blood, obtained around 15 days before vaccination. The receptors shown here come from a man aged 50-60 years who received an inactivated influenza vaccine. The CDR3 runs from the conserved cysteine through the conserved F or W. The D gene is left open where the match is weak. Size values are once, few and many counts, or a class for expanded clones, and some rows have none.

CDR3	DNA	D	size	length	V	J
CSVERISQETQYF	TGCAGTGTGGAGCGGATCTCCCAAGAGACCCAGTACTTC	.	few	13	TRBV20-1	TRBJ2-5
CASSSSRGLGNEKLFF	TGTGCCAGCAGTTCTAGCAGGGGGCTGGGTAATGAAAAACTGTTTTTT	TRBD1	many	16	TRBV6-5	TRBJ1-4
CASSRSQGASAYEQYF	TGTGCCAGCAGTCGTTCCCAGGGGGCGTCGGCCTACGAGCAGTACTTC	TRBD1	.	16	TRBV27	TRBJ2-7
CASSLLWELFF	TGTGCCAGCAGCTTACTTTGGGAGCTGTTTTTT	.	many	11	TRBV7-9	TRBJ2-2
CAISGENQETQYF	TGTGCCATCAGTGGGGAAAACCAAGAGACCCAGTACTTC	.	.	13	TRBV10-3	TRBJ2-5
CASSYSSGANVLTF	TGTGCCAGCAGTTACAGCTCTGGGGCCAACGTCCTGACTTTC	.	many	14	TRBV6-5	TRBJ2-6
CASSYRAGANVLTF	TGTGCCAGCAGTTACAGGGCTGGGGCCAACGTCCTGACTTTC	.	many	14	TRBV12-3/TRBV12-4	TRBJ2-6
CASSVNPGGIETQYF	TGCGCCAGCAGCGTAAACCCGGGAGGTATCGAGACCCAGTACTTC	TRBD2	many	15	TRBV5-1	TRBJ2-5
CASSLVNLWAGANTGELFF	TGTGCCAGCAGTTTAGTTAATCTGTGGGCGGGGGCGAACACCGGGGAGCTGTTTTTT	TRBD2	few	19	TRBV28	TRBJ2-2
CARRGERDTDTQYF	TGTGCCCGCCGGGGGGAGCGGGATACAGATACGCAGTATTTT	TRBD2	.	14	TRBV2	TRBJ2-3
CASSFGLAGGTPDTQYF	TGCGCCAGCAGCTTTGGACTAGCGGGGGGGACTCCAGATACGCAGTATTTT	TRBD2	.	17	TRBV5-1	TRBJ2-3
CASSPSSSGSYNEQFF	TGTGCCAGCAGCCCCTCTTCTAGCGGGAGTTACAATGAGCAGTTCTTC	TRBD2	few	16	TRBV11-2	TRBJ2-1
CASSQDLGIAKNIQFF	TGTGCCAGCAGCCAAGATTTAGGGATAGCCAAAAACATTCAGTTCTTC	.	.	16	TRBV14	TRBJ2-1
CASSPPGQGYQSYEQYF	TGCGCCAGCAGCCCGCCGGGACAGGGGTATCAATCCTACGAGCAGTACTTC	TRBD1	.	17	TRBV5-1	TRBJ2-7
CSVGIHNQPQHF	TGCAGCGTTGGCATCCACAATCAGCCCCAGCATTTT	.	.	12	TRBV29-1	TRBJ1-5
CASSESIIGDIQYF	TGCGCCAGCAGTGAGTCAATTATAGGGGACATTCAGTACTTC	.	few	14	TRBV10-1	TRBJ2-4
CASSETGTRDAEQYF	TGTGCCAGCAGCGAAACCGGGACTAGGGACGCCGAGCAGTACTTC	TRBD2	.	15	TRBV9	TRBJ2-7
CASSLSRGQSHLYEQYF	TGTGCCAGCAGTTTATCCAGAGGACAAAGCCACCTCTACGAGCAGTACTTC	.	few	17	TRBV27	TRBJ2-7
CASSLSTEEFF	TGTGCCAGCAGCTTAAGTACAGAGGAGTTCTTC	.	.	11	TRBV11-2	TRBJ2-1
CASSWGGAGAETQYF	TGTGCCAGCAGCTGGGGGGGGGCAGGGGCAGAGACCCAGTACTTC	.	many	15	TRBV7-2	TRBJ2-5
CASREQGGIWNTEAFF	TGTGCCAGCAGGGAGCAGGGTGGAATTTGGAACACTGAAGCTTTCTTT	.	.	16	TRBV6-1	TRBJ1-1
CASSQRAKSNGAGELFF	TGTGCCAGCAGCCAGCGGGCCAAGAGTAACGGTGCCGGGGAGCTGTTTTTT	.	few	17	TRBV6-2/TRBV6-3	TRBJ2-2
CSAPHHLAKNIQYF	TGCAGTGCCCCCCACCACTTAGCCAAAAACATTCAGTACTTC	.	few	14	TRBV20-1	TRBJ2-4
CASSGRLAGESDTQYF	TGTGCCAGCAGCGGCCGACTAGCGGGGGAATCAGATACGCAGTATTTT	TRBD2	once	16	TRBV9	TRBJ2-3
CASSFTQGATNTQYF	TGTGCCAGCAGCTTTACTCAGGGGGCGACAAATACGCAGTATTTT	TRBD1	.	15	TRBV5-6	TRBJ2-3
CATSEGSSYEQYF	TGTGCCACCAGTGAGGGGTCCTCCTACGAGCAGTACTTC	.	few	13	TRBV24-1	TRBJ2-7
CASSFPGPYGYTF	TGTGCCAGCAGCTTCCCCGGCCCCTATGGCTACACCTTC	.	.	13	TRBV7-2	TRBJ1-2
CAWSWRGREQYF	TGTGCCTGGAGCTGGAGGGGGCGGGAGCAGTACTTC	.	.	12	TRBV30	TRBJ2-7
CASSLMGQRSNQPQHF	TGTGCCAGCAGCTTAATGGGACAGCGGTCCAATCAGCCCCAGCATTTT	TRBD1	few	16	TRBV7-2	TRBJ1-5
CASTAGLYNEQFF	TGTGCCAGCACCGCAGGGCTCTACAATGAGCAGTTCTTC	.	.	13	TRBV12-3/TRBV12-4	TRBJ2-1
CATSWTSGRPYEQYF	TGTGCCACCAGTTGGACTAGCGGGAGACCCTACGAGCAGTACTTC	TRBD2	.	15	TRBV15	TRBJ2-7
CASSRGSAPSSYNEQFF	TGTGCCAGCAGCCGAGGATCGGCTCCTAGCTCCTACAATGAGCAGTTCTTC	.	.	17	TRBV3-1	TRBJ2-1
CASSAGGSPSSYEQYF	TGTGCCAGCAGCGCGGGGGGTAGTCCGAGCTCCTACGAGCAGTACTTC	TRBD2	.	16	TRBV9	TRBJ2-7
CAISEPGSEHTEAFF	TGTGCCATCAGTGAGCCCGGATCGGAGCATACTGAAGCTTTCTTT	.	few	15	TRBV10-3	TRBJ1-1
CAWSEGWDEQYF	TGTGCCTGGAGTGAAGGGTGGGACGAGCAGTACTTC	.	.	12	TRBV30	TRBJ2-7
CASSLELTNTGELFF	TGTGCCAGCAGCTTAGAACTAACGAACACCGGGGAGCTGTTTTTT	.	many	15	TRBV7-9	TRBJ2-2
CATSRDWRADRDTQYF	TGTGCCACCAGCAGAGATTGGCGAGCGGACAGAGATACGCAGTATTTT	.	few	16	TRBV15	TRBJ2-3
CASIFSWGHEQFF	TGTGCCAGCATTTTCTCTTGGGGCCATGAGCAGTTCTTC	.	few	13	TRBV6-6	TRBJ2-1
CASGPGTDTQYF	TGCGCCAGCGGCCCGGGCACAGATACGCAGTATTTT	.	.	12	TRBV5-1	TRBJ2-3
CATRDRDTGELFF	TGTGCCACCAGGGACAGGGACACCGGGGAGCTGTTTTTT	TRBD1	many	13	TRBV24-1	TRBJ2-2
CATRQKNTEAFF	TGTGCCACGAGACAGAAAAACACTGAAGCTTTCTTT	.	few	12	TRBV7-9	TRBJ1-1
CASSQAPGEIYEQYF	TGTGCCAGCAGCCAAGCTCCGGGGGAAATCTACGAGCAGTACTTC	.	.	15	TRBV3-1	TRBJ2-7
CATSKAGGEQYF	TGTGCCACCAGCAAGGCCGGGGGCGAGCAGTACTTC	.	.	12	TRBV15	TRBJ2-7
CASSLWGAGNNEQFF	TGTGCCAGCAGTTTGTGGGGGGCCGGAAACAATGAGCAGTTCTTC	.	few	15	TRBV12-3/TRBV12-4	TRBJ2-1
CASSYLGVSGANVLTF	TGTGCCAGCAGTTACCTTGGGGTCTCTGGGGCCAACGTCCTGACTTTC	.	.	16	TRBV6-5	TRBJ2-6
CASSKDRTGEQFF	TGTGCCAGCAGTAAGGACAGAACGGGTGAGCAGTTCTTC	.	many	13	TRBV27	TRBJ2-1
CASSLPGGIYEQYF	TGTGCCAGCAGCCTTCCGGGAGGTATATACGAGCAGTACTTC	TRBD2	many	14	TRBV7-2	TRBJ2-7